This T cell receptor (beta chain) was documented in a study of siplizumab effects on memory and regulatory T cells. Study-wide points: Proliferating siplizumab-culture Treg suppressive function went unconfirmed. Memory cells seemed less diverse than naive T cells, which seemed major alloresponse contributors. A small minority of alloreactive clones were mapped to unstimulated subsets.

From germline, CDR1 is SGHTA and CDR2 FQGTGA. CDR3 length: 15 amino acids. V lost 5 bases and J lost 5; bases outside the gene matches: 10. Clones were sequenced by immunoSEQ multiplex PCR, and TCRdb holds only the in-frame ones, with some missing. This sample has around 99,000 clones, with around 90% found just once. Of note for this clone: Its target is unknown.

The chain employs TRBV7-3 and TRBJ2-3; 7 nucleotides align to TRBD1. Sequencing was performed on Tregs sorted from blood. The clonotype originates from a human donor in good health. The chain's CDR3 is CASSKQGRQGDTQYF. As DNA, the CDR3 is TGTGCCAGCAGCAAACAGGGGCGGCAGGGAGATACGCAGTATTTT.